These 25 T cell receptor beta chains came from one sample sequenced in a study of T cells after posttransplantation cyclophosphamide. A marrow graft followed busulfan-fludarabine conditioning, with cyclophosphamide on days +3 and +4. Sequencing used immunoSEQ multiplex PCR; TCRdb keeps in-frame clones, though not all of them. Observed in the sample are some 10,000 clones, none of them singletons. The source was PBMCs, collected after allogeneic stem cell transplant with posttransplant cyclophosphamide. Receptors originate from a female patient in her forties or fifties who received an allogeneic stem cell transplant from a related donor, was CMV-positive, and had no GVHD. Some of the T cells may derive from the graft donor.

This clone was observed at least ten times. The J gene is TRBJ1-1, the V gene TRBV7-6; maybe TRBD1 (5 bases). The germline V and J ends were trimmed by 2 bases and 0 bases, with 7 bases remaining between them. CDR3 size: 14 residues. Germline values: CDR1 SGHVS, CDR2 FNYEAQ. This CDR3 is CASSLRQLNTEAFF. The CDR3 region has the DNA TGTGCCAGCAGCTTAAGACAGTTGAACACTGAAGCTTTCTTT.

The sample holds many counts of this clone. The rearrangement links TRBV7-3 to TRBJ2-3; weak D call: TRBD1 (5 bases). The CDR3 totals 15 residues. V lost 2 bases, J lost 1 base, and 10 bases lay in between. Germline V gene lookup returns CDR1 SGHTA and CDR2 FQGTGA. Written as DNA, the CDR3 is TGTGCCAGCAGCTTACAAGGGGATGGCACAGATACGCAGTATTTT. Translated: CASSLQGDGTDTQYF. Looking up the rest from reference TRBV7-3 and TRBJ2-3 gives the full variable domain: GAGVSQTPSNKVTEKGKYVELRCDPISGHTALYWYRQSLGQGPEFLIYFQGTGAADDSGLPNDRFFAVRPEGSVSTLKIQRTERGDSAVYLCASSLQGDGTDTQYFGPGTRLTVL.

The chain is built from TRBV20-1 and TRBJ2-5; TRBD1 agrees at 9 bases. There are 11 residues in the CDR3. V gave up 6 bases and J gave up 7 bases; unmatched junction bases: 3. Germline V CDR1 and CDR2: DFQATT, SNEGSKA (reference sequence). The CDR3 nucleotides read TGCAGTGCACTGACAGGGGGGACCCAGTACTTC. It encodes CSALTGGTQYF.

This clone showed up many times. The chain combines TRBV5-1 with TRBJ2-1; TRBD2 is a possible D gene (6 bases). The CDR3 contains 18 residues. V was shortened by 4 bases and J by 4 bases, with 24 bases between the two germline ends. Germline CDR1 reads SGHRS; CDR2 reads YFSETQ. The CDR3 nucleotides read TGCGCCAGCAGCCCGGGACTTTCTATCCGGGAGAGATACAATGAGCAGTTCTTC. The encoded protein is CASSPGLSIRERYNEQFF.

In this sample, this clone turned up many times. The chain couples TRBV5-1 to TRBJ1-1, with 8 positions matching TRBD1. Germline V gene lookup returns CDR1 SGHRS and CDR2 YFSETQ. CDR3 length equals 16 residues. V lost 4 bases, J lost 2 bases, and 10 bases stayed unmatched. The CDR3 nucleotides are TGCGCCAGCAGCAGCGGGACAGGATTGATAAACACTGAAGCTTTCTTT. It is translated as CASSSGTGLINTEAFF.

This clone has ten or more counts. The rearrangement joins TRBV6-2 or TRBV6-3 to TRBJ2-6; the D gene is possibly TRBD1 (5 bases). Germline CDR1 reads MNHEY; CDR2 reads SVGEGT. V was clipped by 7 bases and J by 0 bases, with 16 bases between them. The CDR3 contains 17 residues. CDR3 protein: CASNPRGSFSGANVLTF. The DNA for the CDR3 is TGTGCCAGCAATCCAAGGGGCTCTTTCTCTGGGGCCAACGTCCTGACTTTC.

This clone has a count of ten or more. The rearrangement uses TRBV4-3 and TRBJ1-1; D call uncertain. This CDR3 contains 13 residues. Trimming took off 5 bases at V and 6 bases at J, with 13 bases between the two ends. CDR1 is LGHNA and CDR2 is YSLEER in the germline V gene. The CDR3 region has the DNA TGCGCCAGCAGCGGGCCCCTTCTCGCTGAAGCTTTCTTT. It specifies CASSGPLLAEAFF.

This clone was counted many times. DNA of the CDR3: TGCGCCAGCAGCCTCCCGTCAAGAGGGGCCAGTGCCTACGAGCAGTACTTC. Protein sequence: CASSLPSRGASAYEQYF. The genes are TRBV5-1 and TRBJ2-7, with D perhaps TRBD1 or TRBD2 (5 bases each). V lost 4 bases to trimming and J lost 2 bases, with 22 bases between them. Germline-derived CDR1 and CDR2 are SGHRS and YFSETQ. CDR3 length: 17 amino acids.

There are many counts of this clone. CDR3 in DNA: TGCGCCAGCAGCTACCTAGGCGAAAACACTGAAGCTTTCTTT. Its protein is CASSYLGENTEAFF. V gene TRBV4-1 combines with J gene TRBJ1-1; D remains ambiguous. The CDR3 runs 14 residues. V lost 5 bases to trimming and J lost 2 bases, with 12 bases between them. Per germline, CDR1 MGHRA and CDR2 YSYEKL.

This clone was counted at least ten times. DNA for the CDR3: TGTGCCAGCAGCGTAACCCGGGACAGGGTCTACGAGCAGTACTTC. It encodes CASSVTRDRVYEQYF. This rearrangement joins TRBV7-9 to TRBJ2-7, with 9 bases lining up with TRBD1. The germline V gene encodes CDR1 SEHNR and CDR2 FQNEAQ (reference sequence). CDR3 length: 15 amino acids. V gave up 5 bases and J gave up 3 bases; unmatched junction bases: 8.

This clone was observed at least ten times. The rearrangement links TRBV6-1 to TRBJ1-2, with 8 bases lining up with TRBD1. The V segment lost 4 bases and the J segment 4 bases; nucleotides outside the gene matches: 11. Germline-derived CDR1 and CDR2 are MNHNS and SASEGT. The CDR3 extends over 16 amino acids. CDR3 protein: CASSVDRGAPSYGYTF. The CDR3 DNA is TGTGCCAGCAGTGTTGACAGGGGAGCGCCCAGCTATGGCTACACCTTC.

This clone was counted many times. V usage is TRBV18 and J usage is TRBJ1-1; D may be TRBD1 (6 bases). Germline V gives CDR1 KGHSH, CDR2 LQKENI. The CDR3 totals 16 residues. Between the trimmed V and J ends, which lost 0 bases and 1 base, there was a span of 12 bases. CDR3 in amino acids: CASSPPGARGNTEAFF. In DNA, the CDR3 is TGTGCCAGCTCACCACCGGGGGCTCGGGGGAACACTGAAGCTTTCTTT.

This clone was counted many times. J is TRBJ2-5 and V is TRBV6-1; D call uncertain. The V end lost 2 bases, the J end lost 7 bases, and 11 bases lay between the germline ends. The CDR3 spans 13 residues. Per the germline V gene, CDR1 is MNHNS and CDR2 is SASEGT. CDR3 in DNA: TGTGCCAGCAGTGAACTCTCCCTGGCGACCCAGTACTTC. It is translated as CASSELSLATQYF.

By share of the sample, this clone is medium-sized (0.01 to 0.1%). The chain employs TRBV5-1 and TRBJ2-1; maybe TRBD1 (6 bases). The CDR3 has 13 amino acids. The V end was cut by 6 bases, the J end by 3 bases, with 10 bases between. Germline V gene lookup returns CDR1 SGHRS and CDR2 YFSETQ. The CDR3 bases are TGCGCCAGCACCATGGACAGCTACAATGAGCAGTTCTTC. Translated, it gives CASTMDSYNEQFF. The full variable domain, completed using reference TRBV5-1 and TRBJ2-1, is KAGVTQTPRYLIKTRGQQVTLSCSPISGHRSVSWYQQTPGQGLQFLFEYFSETQRNKGNFPGRFSGRQFSNSRSEMNVSTLELGDSALYLCASTMDSYNEQFFGPGTRLTVL.

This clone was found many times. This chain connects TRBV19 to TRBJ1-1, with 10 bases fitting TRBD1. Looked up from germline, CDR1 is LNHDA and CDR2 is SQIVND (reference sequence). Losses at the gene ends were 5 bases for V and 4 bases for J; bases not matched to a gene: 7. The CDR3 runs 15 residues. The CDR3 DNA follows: TGTGCCAGTAGTTCTCCGCGGACAGGGGGCACTGAAGCTTTCTTT. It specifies CASSSPRTGGTEAFF.

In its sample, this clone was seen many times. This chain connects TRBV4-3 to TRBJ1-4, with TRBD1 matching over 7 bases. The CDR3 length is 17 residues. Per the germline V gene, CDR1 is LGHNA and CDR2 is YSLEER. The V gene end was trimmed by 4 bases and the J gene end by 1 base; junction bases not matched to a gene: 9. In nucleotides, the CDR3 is TGCGCCAGCAGCCCTCAAGGGGGCGCGGGAACTAATGAAAAACTGTTTTTT. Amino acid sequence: CASSPQGGAGTNEKLFF.

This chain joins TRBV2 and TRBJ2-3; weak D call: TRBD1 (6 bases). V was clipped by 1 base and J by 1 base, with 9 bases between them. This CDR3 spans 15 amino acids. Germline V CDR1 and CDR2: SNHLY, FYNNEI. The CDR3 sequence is CASSEEAGGTDTQYF. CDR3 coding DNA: TGTGCCAGCAGTGAAGAGGCAGGGGGCACAGATACGCAGTATTTT.

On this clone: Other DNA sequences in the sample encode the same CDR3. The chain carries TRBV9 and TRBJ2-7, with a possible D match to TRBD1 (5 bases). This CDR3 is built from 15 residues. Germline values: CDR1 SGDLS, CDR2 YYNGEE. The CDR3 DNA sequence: TGTGCTTTTTTTTTCAAACAGGAGACGGCATACGAGCAGTACTTC. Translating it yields CAFFFKQETAYEQYF. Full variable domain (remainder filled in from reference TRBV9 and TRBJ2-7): DSGVTQTPKHLITATGQRVTLRCSPRSGDLSVYWYQQSLDQGLQFLIQYYNGEERAKGNILERFSAQQFPDLHSELNLSSLELGDSALYFCAFFFKQETAYEQYFGPGTRLTVT.

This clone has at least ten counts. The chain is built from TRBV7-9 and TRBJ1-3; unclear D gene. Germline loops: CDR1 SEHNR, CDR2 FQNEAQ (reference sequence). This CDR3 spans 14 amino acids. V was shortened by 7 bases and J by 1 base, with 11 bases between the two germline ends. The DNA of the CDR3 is TGTGCCAGCACCCTTAGAGTATCTGGAAACACCATATATTTT. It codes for CASTLRVSGNTIYF.

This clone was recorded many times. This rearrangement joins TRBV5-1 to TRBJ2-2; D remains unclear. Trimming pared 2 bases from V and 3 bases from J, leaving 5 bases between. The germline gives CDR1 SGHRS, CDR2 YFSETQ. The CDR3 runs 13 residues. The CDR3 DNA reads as TGCGCCAGCAGCTTCAAGGACACCGGGGAGCTGTTTTTT. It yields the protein CASSFKDTGELFF.

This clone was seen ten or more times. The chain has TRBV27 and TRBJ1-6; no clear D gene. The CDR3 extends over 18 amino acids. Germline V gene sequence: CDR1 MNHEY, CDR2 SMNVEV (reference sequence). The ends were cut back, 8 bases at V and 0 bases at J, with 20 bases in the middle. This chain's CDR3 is CASFRRGVPSSYNSPLHF. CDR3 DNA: TGTGCCAGCTTTCGACGGGGAGTTCCGAGCTCCTATAATTCACCCCTCCACTTT.

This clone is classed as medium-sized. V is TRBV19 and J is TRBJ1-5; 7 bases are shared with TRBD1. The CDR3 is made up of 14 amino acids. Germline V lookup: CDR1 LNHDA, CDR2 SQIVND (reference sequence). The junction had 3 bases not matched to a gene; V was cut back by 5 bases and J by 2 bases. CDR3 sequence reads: CASSEGQGNQPQHF. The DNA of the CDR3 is TGTGCCAGTAGTGAAGGACAGGGCAATCAGCCCCAGCATTTT.

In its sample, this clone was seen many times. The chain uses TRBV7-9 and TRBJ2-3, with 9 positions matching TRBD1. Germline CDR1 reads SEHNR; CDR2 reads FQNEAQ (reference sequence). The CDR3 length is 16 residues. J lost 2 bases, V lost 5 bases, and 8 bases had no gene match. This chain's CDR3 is CASSPRTGVATDTQYF. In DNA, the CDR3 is TGTGCCAGCAGCCCCCGGACAGGGGTGGCCACAGATACGCAGTATTTT.

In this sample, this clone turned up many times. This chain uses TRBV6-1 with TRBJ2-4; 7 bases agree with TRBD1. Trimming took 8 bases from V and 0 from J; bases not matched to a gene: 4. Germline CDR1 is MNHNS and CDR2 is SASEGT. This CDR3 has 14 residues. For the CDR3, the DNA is TGTGCCAGCGGCACAGGGGTAGCCAAAAACATTCAGTACTTC. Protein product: CASGTGVAKNIQYF.

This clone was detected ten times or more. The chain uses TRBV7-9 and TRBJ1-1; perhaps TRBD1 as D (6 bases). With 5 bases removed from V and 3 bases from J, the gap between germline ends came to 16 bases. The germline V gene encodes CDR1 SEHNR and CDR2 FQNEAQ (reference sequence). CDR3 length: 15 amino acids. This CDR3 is CASSPRARQDTEAFF. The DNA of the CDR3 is TGTGCCAGCAGCCCCCGGGCCAGACAGGACACTGAAGCTTTCTTT.